The rows below give T cell receptor beta chains drawn from one sample of a study of control samples from healthy donors and cancer patients. Measured with immunoSEQ multiplex PCR; TCRdb has only the in-frame clones, and not every one. There are some 150,000 clones in the sample; around 90% occur only once, and 6% to 9% lies in the top ten. Sequenced: blood. The receptors were gathered from a man between 18 and 29 years old in good health. The CDR3 runs from the conserved cysteine through the conserved F or W. D genes are given only for firm matches. Where a row states a size, it is once, few, many or the class of an expanded clone; other rows omit it.

D gene | J gene | V gene | clone size | CDR3 DNA | CDR3 protein
TRBD2 | TRBJ2-1 | TRBV27 | - | TGTGCCAGCATTAGTGGGGCTAGCGGGGTTGGTGAGCAGTTCTTC | CASISGASGVGEQFF
- | TRBJ1-1 | TRBV7-2 | - | TGTGCCAGCAGCCCCAAATGGACGGATACTGAAGCTTTCTTT | CASSPKWTDTEAFF
- | TRBJ1-1 | TRBV13 | once | TGTGCCAGCAGCTTAGAAGGGGTGGGTGAAGCTTTCTTT | CASSLEGVGEAFF
- | TRBJ1-3 | TRBV7-9 | few | TGTGCCAGCAGCCAGAACAGGCAGGGGACTGGAAACACCATATATTTT | CASSQNRQGTGNTIYF
- | TRBJ2-2 | TRBV7-8 | - | TGTGCCAGCAGCTTGCGGAACTACGCGAACACCGGGGAGCTGTTTTTT | CASSLRNYANTGELFF
TRBD1 | TRBJ1-3 | TRBV7-2 | few | TGTGCCGTCAGACAGGGTGTAAATGGAAACACCATATATTTT | CAVRQGVNGNTIYF
TRBD1 | TRBJ2-4 | TRBV18 | - | TGTGCCAGCTCACCAGACAGGGGGCGTAACATTCAGTACTTC | CASSPDRGRNIQYF
- | TRBJ2-3 | TRBV4-3 | - | TGCGCCAGCAGCCAAGTCGGGCTAGCGAGTTACACTAGCACAGATACGCAGTATTTT | CASSQVGLASYTSTDTQYF
- | TRBJ2-1 | TRBV7-3 | - | TGTGCCAGCAGCTCCAGGGGAGGGTCCTACAATGAGCAGTTCTTC | CASSSRGGSYNEQFF
- | TRBJ2-1 | TRBV4-3 | - | TGCGCCAGCAGCCCCACCGGGAGCTACAATGAGCAGTTCTTC | CASSPTGSYNEQFF
TRBD1 | TRBJ1-2 | TRBV9 | - | TGTGCCAGCAGCCCTCGGGACAGGGTCATGGATGGCTACACCTTC | CASSPRDRVMDGYTF
- | TRBJ2-3 | TRBV6-5 | - | TGTGCCAGCAGTTACTCCTTAGCCCAAAACACAGATACGCAGTATTTT | CASSYSLAQNTDTQYF
TRBD1 | TRBJ2-7 | TRBV5-1 | - | TGCGCCAGCAGCTTACAGGGGGCGGACTACGAGCAGTACTTC | CASSLQGADYEQYF
- | TRBJ2-2 | TRBV6-2/TRBV6-3 | - | TGTGCCAGCAGTTACGGGCAGGCGAACACCGGGGAGCTGTTTTTT | CASSYGQANTGELFF
TRBD1 | TRBJ2-7 | TRBV29-1 | - | TGCAGCGCCACGGGGACAGGGGTTTCCTACGAGCAGTACTTC | CSATGTGVSYEQYF
TRBD2 | TRBJ2-1 | TRBV7-2 | - | TGTGCCAGCAGCTCTAGCGGGGGGAACTACAATGAGCAGTTCTTC | CASSSSGGNYNEQFF